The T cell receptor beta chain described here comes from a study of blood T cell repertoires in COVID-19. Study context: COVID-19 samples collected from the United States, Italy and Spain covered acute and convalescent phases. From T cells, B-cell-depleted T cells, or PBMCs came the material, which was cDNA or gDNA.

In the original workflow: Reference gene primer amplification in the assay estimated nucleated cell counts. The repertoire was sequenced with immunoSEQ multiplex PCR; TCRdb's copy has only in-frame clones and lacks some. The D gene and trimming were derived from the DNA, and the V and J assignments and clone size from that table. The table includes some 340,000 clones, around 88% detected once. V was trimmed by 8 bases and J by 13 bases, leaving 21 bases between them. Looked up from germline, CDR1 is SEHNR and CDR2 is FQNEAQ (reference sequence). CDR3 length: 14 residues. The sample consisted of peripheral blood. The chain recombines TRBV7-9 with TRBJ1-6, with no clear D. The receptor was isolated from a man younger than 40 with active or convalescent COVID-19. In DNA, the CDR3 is TGTGCCAGCCTGAGGAAATTGAGCCCTTTCCCCCTCCACTTT. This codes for CASLRKLSPFPLHF. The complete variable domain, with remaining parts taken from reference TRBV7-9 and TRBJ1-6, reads DTGVSQNPRHKITKRGQNVTFRCDPISEHNRLYWYRQTLGQGPEFLTYFQNEAQLEKSRLLSDRFSAERPKGSFSTLEIQRTEQGDSAMYLCASLRKLSPFPLHFGNGTRLTVT.